This TCR beta chain comes out of a study of cytomegalovirus exposure and HLA in healthy donors. Study-wide points: Confirmation was obtained in vitro that a few CMV-associated chains are specific for CMV antigens. According to a subsequent analysis, TCR clusters from the first cohort were inclined to appear together in the roughly 110 validation repertoires.

Sequencing used immunoSEQ multiplex PCR; TCRdb keeps in-frame clones, though not all of them. The sample yields 150,000 to 200,000 clones, 84% seen once. This clone was picked up a small number of times. Its antigen is unidentified. Germline V gene sequence: CDR1 SEHNR, CDR2 FQNEAQ (reference sequence). Trimming stripped 5 bases from V and 5 bases from J, with 19 bases between. CDR3 length: 15 residues. The TCR was taken from a woman younger than 30 in good health and CMV-seropositive. The rearrangement joins TRBV7-9 to TRBJ2-7; D unresolved. The sequencing input was PBMCs. This chain's CDR3 is CASSPRIEGVHEQYF. Written as DNA, the CDR3 is TGTGCCAGCAGCCCCCGTATCGAAGGAGTCCACGAGCAGTACTTC.